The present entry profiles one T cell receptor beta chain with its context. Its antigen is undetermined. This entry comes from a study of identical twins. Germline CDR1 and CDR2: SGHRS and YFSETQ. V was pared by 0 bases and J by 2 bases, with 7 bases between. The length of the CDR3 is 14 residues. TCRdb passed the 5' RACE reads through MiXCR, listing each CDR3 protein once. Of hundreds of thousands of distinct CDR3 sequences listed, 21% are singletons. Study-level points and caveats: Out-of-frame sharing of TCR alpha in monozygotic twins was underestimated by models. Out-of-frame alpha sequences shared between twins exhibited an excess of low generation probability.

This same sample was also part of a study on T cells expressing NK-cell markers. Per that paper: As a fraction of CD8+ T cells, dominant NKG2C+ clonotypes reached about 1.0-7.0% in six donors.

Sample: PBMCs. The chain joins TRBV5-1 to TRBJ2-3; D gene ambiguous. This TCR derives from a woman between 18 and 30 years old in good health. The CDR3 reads CASSLERNTDTQYF. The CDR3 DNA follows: TGCGCCAGCAGCTTGGAACGGAACACAGATACGCAGTATTTT. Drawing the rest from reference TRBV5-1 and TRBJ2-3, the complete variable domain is KAGVTQTPRYLIKTRGQQVTLSCSPISGHRSVSWYQQTPGQGLQFLFEYFSETQRNKGNFPGRFSGRQFSNSRSEMNVSTLELGDSALYLCASSLERNTDTQYFGPGTRLTVL.